A selection of T cell receptor beta chains follows, all from one sample in a study of Graves' ophthalmopathy and Graves' hyperthyroidism. TCRdb reprocessed the multiplex PCR reads via MiXCR and lists one record per CDR3 protein. The table lists approximately 210,000 distinct CDR3 sequences, 25% to 30% of them singletons. The sample consisted of peripheral blood. Source of these receptors: a man aged 45-65 years with Graves' ophthalmopathy. CDR3s include the opening cysteine and the closing phenylalanine or tryptophan. Fields, in order: V gene, clone size, D gene, J gene, CDR3 DNA, CDR3 protein. D genes are given only for firm matches. Not all rows give a size; the values are once, few, many and, for expanded clones, a class.

V: TRBV27
size: few
D: TRBD2
J: TRBJ2-7
DNA: TGTGCCACCAGGGAACTAGCGGGAGTCTCCTACGAGCAGTACTTC
CDR3: CATRELAGVSYEQYF

V: TRBV4-3
size: many
D: NA
J: TRBJ1-2
DNA: TGCGCCAGCAGCCAAGATAGAGGAGGGGCAGATGGCTACACCTTC
CDR3: CASSQDRGGADGYTF

V: TRBV13
size: many
D: TRBD1
J: TRBJ1-2
DNA: TGTGCCAGCAGCTTAGGATCAGGGGGGAACTATGGCTACACCTTC
CDR3: CASSLGSGGNYGYTF

V: TRBV7-2
size: NA
D: NA
J: TRBJ2-7
DNA: TGTGCCAGCAGCCCCCGCGCAGGGCAGGTCTACGAGCAGTACTTC
CDR3: CASSPRAGQVYEQYF

V: TRBV5-6
size: many
D: TRBD1
J: TRBJ2-7
DNA: TGTGCCAGCAGCACGGGACAGGGGGCAGGTACCCACCAAAAGTCCTACGAGCAGTACTTC
CDR3: CASSTGQGAGTHQKSYEQYF

V: TRBV19
size: many
D: TRBD2
J: TRBJ2-3
DNA: TGTGCCAGTACCGAGACTAGCGGGAGGTCAGATACGCAGTATTTT
CDR3: CASTETSGRSDTQYF

V: TRBV6-5
size: many
D: TRBD1
J: TRBJ1-6
DNA: TGTGCCAGCAGTTACGCAGGAATAGGGACAGGGATTTCACCCCTCCACTTT
CDR3: CASSYAGIGTGISPLHF

V: TRBV24-1
size: NA
D: NA
J: TRBJ2-7
DNA: TGTGCCACCAGTGACCCCGGGAAAGGGGTCTACGAGCAGTACTTC
CDR3: CATSDPGKGVYEQYF

V: TRBV11-2
size: many
D: NA
J: TRBJ2-5
DNA: TGTGCCAGCAGCATCCCGGGGGTTGAGACCCAGTACTTC
CDR3: CASSIPGVETQYF

V: TRBV2
size: few
D: TRBD1
J: TRBJ1-2
DNA: TGTGCCAGCAGTGACAGGGGGCAAGGCGGCTACACCTTC
CDR3: CASSDRGQGGYTF

V: TRBV27
size: many
D: NA
J: TRBJ2-7
DNA: TGTGCCAGTGGGGGGAGAGGTTCTCTCCACGAGCAGTACTTC
CDR3: CASGGRGSLHEQYF

V: TRBV18
size: many
D: TRBD1
J: TRBJ1-1
DNA: TGTGCCAGCTCACCCGGGACAGGGAGTGGCACTGAAGCTTTCTTT
CDR3: CASSPGTGSGTEAFF

V: TRBV7-8
size: NA
D: TRBD2
J: TRBJ2-2
DNA: TGTGCCAGCAGCAGGCGGGAGGACTACACCGGGGAGCTGTTTTTT
CDR3: CASSRREDYTGELFF

V: TRBV6-2/TRBV6-3
size: NA
D: NA
J: TRBJ2-7
DNA: TGTGCCAGCAGTTACGAATTGGGGGGAACCTCCGTCAACGAGCAGTACTTC
CDR3: CASSYELGGTSVNEQYF

V: TRBV2
size: NA
D: NA
J: TRBJ1-2
DNA: TGTGCCAGCAGTGAAGTATCGGGGCCCTATGGCTACACCTTC
CDR3: CASSEVSGPYGYTF

V: TRBV24-1
size: medium-sized
D: NA
J: TRBJ1-1
DNA: TGTGCCACCAGTGATTCTCACCAACCTGAAGCTTTCTTT
CDR3: CATSDSHQPEAFF

V: TRBV28
size: many
D: NA
J: TRBJ1-2
DNA: TGTGCCAGCAGTCCAACCGGGACACCCCCTCCCGGCTACACCTTC
CDR3: CASSPTGTPPPGYTF